The rows below give T cell receptor beta chains drawn from one sample of a study of read filtering for tumor transcriptome and immune sequencing. TCRdb recomputed calls from the reads with MiXCR, one row per CDR3 protein. In the table there are roughly 82,000 distinct CDR3 sequences, over 9% of which are singletons. The sequencing sample was made of a population of CD138-negative cells sorted from bone marrow. These receptors were obtained from a donor aged 40 or older with multiple myeloma. Each CDR3 is given with its conserved first and last residue. D genes are given only for firm matches. Size is omitted from some rows. Given values are once, few, many or a class for expanded clones.

>.|TRBV7-6|few|TRBJ2-1
CASSASPLGGSYNEQFF
TGTGCCAGCAGCGCTTCCCCTTTGGGGGGATCCTACAATGAGCAGTTCTTC
>.|TRBV7-9|medium-sized|TRBJ1-5
CASSLGTGSNQPQHF
TGTGCCAGCAGCTTAGGGACGGGGAGCAATCAGCCCCAGCATTTT
>TRBD1|TRBV7-3|.|TRBJ1-3
CASSLTGTAGNTIYF
TGTGCCAGCAGCTTAACCGGGACAGCCGGAAACACCATATATTTT
>.|TRBV28|many|TRBJ2-3
CASSLGPTRTDTQYF
TGTGCCAGCAGTTTGGGACCGACTCGCACAGATACGCAGTATTTT
>TRBD1|TRBV6-5|many|TRBJ2-6
CASRGQGTGANVLTF
TGTGCCAGCAGAGGACAGGGGACGGGGGCCAACGTCCTGACTTTC
>.|TRBV20-1|many|TRBJ2-3
CSARDRGHATDTQYF
TGCAGTGCTAGAGATAGGGGACATGCCACAGATACGCAGTATTTT
>.|TRBV7-9|many|TRBJ2-7
CASSRRNGHRSGEQYF
TGTGCCAGCAGCCGAAGGAACGGGCACCGGTCGGGCGAGCAGTACTTC
>.|TRBV5-1|.|TRBJ1-3
CASGLQSASDGNTIYF
TGCGCCAGCGGGTTGCAGTCGGCTTCGGATGGAAACACCATATATTTT
>TRBD2|TRBV29-1|many|TRBJ2-1
CSSGRGNNEQFF
TGCAGCTCAGGGAGGGGAAACAATGAGCAGTTCTTC
>.|TRBV30|many|TRBJ2-7
CAWSAGAYEQYF
TGTGCCTGGAGTGCGGGAGCCTACGAGCAGTACTTC
>TRBD1|TRBV7-8|many|TRBJ2-3
CASSPRRTGQADTQYF
TGTGCCAGCAGCCCCCGGAGGACAGGACAGGCAGATACGCAGTATTTT
>.|TRBV6-2/TRBV6-3|.|TRBJ1-1
CASSYSPRAGTLNTEAFF
TGTGCCAGCAGTTACTCCCCGAGAGCAGGGACCCTGAACACTGAAGCTTTCTTT
>.|TRBV7-2|many|TRBJ2-7
CASRTTGPNYEQYF
TGTGCCAGCAGAACGACGGGGCCTAACTACGAGCAGTACTTC
>.|TRBV11-2|few|TRBJ1-1
CASSPAWNTEAFF
TGTGCCAGCAGCCCCGCCTGGAACACTGAAGCTTTCTTT
>TRBD2|TRBV20-1|many|TRBJ2-5
CSARDSGRAGTQYF
TGCAGTGCTAGAGATTCGGGGAGGGCAGGGACCCAGTACTTC
>TRBD2|TRBV2|few|TRBJ2-1
CASGFEGGYEQFF
TGTGCCAGCGGATTCGAGGGAGGGTATGAGCAGTTCTTC
>.|TRBV12-3/TRBV12-4|many|TRBJ1-1
CASSPSRGGGTEAFF
TGTGCCAGCAGCCCATCCCGGGGAGGGGGCACTGAAGCTTTCTTT
>TRBD1|TRBV27|.|TRBJ2-7
CASSSYRGAYEQYF
TGTGCCAGCAGTTCTTACAGGGGGGCCTACGAGCAGTACTTC
>.|TRBV29-1|.|TRBJ2-7
CSVEGLQGGNLYEQYF
TGCAGCGTTGAAGGACTCCAGGGGGGTAATCTTTACGAGCAGTACTTC
>.|TRBV5-5|many|TRBJ2-5
CASSLAAQETQYF
TGTGCCAGCAGCTTGGCCGCCCAAGAGACCCAGTACTTC
>TRBD1|TRBV29-1|many|TRBJ2-5
CSTTGTGGGETQYF
TGCAGCACCACCGGGACAGGGGGAGGAGAGACCCAGTACTTC
>TRBD2|TRBV5-1|many|TRBJ2-1
CASSSVIAGGIYNEQFF
TGCGCCAGCAGCTCGGTGATAGCGGGAGGGATTTACAATGAGCAGTTCTTC
>.|TRBV7-9|many|TRBJ2-2
CASVQKNTGELFF
TGTGCCAGCGTTCAAAAGAACACCGGGGAGCTGTTTTTT
>.|TRBV6-5|.|TRBJ2-3
CASSTGRAFTDTQYF
TGTGCCAGCAGTACCGGCCGGGCCTTCACAGATACGCAGTATTTT
>TRBD2|TRBV28|few|TRBJ2-3
CASSTRGGLAGITDTQYF
TGTGCCAGCAGTACCCGAGGGGGACTAGCGGGAATCACAGATACGCAGTATTTT
>.|TRBV24-1|few|TRBJ1-5
CATSDFPDNQPQHF
TGTGCCACCAGTGATTTCCCTGACAATCAGCCCCAGCATTTT
>TRBD1|TRBV18|many|TRBJ2-3
CASSPGQGGDTQYF
TGTGCCAGCTCACCGGGACAGGGAGGAGATACGCAGTATTTT
>.|TRBV20-1|few|TRBJ1-1
CSARGGGAGNTEAFF
TGCAGTGCTAGAGGAGGGGGTGCGGGGAACACTGAAGCTTTCTTT
>.|TRBV19|many|TRBJ1-5
CASRGPFSNQPQHF
TGTGCCAGTAGAGGCCCGTTTAGCAATCAGCCCCAGCATTTT
>TRBD2|TRBV5-1|many|TRBJ2-3
CASGIAGRATDTQYF
TGCGCCAGCGGCATAGCGGGAAGAGCGACAGATACGCAGTATTTT
>.|TRBV6-5|.|TRBJ1-5
CASSRTGTQPQHF
TGTGCCAGCAGCCGAACAGGGACCCAGCCCCAGCATTTT
>.|TRBV30|many|TRBJ2-5
CAWTGLGTQYF
TGTGCCTGGACGGGTTTAGGGACCCAGTACTTC
>.|TRBV7-2|.|TRBJ2-3
CASTGMRTDTQYF
TGTGCCAGCACGGGGATGCGGACAGATACGCAGTATTTT
>.|TRBV7-9|many|TRBJ1-1
CASTIQENTEAFF
TGTGCCAGCACCATTCAGGAGAACACTGAAGCTTTCTTT
>.|TRBV2|many|TRBJ2-2
CASSTAANTGELFF
TGTGCCAGCAGTACAGCCGCGAACACCGGGGAGCTGTTTTTT
>TRBD1|TRBV6-6|.|TRBJ2-6
CASSSRDRGAGANVLTF
TGTGCCAGCAGTTCCCGGGACAGGGGTGCTGGGGCCAACGTCCTGACTTTC
>.|TRBV7-9|few|TRBJ1-1
CASCLQAVNTEAFF
TGTGCCAGCTGCTTACAGGCCGTGAACACTGAAGCTTTCTTT
>.|TRBV3-1|many|TRBJ2-1
CASSDRWSNEQFF
TGTGCCAGCAGTGACCGTTGGTCCAATGAGCAGTTCTTC
>TRBD2|TRBV2|few|TRBJ2-6
CASRALPGLAGSSGANVLTF
TGTGCCAGCAGGGCCCTACCCGGACTAGCGGGGAGCTCTGGGGCCAACGTCCTGACTTTC
>TRBD1|TRBV5-1|many|TRBJ2-7
CASSLGTGGQGEQYF
TGCGCCAGCAGCTTGGGGACAGGGGGCCAAGGTGAGCAGTACTTC
>.|TRBV28|many|TRBJ2-1
CASSPASSLYNEQFF
TGTGCCAGCAGCCCAGCTAGCAGCCTTTACAATGAGCAGTTCTTC
>.|TRBV29-1|many|TRBJ2-4
CSVVRTGTTTQYF
TGCAGCGTTGTCCGGACCGGGACGACCACTCAGTACTTC
>.|TRBV5-4|many|TRBJ2-1
CASNLRGGAHNEQFF
TGTGCCAGCAACTTGAGGGGGGGCGCCCACAATGAGCAGTTCTTC
>.|TRBV19|few|TRBJ2-7
CASSTSLPFYEQYF
TGTGCCAGTAGTACAAGTCTACCGTTTTACGAGCAGTACTTC
>.|TRBV20-1|many|TRBJ2-7
CSARDGARVSYEQYF
TGCAGTGCTAGAGATGGGGCGAGGGTATCCTACGAGCAGTACTTC
>.|TRBV6-2/TRBV6-3|many|TRBJ2-7
CASSYVQGPYEQYF
TGTGCCAGCAGTTACGTACAGGGACCCTACGAGCAGTACTTC
>TRBD1|TRBV20-1|many|TRBJ1-5
CSAAGTVSNQPQHF
TGCAGTGCCGCCGGGACAGTTAGCAATCAGCCCCAGCATTTT
>.|TRBV6-6|many|TRBJ1-1
CASSYGSGTEAFF
TGTGCCAGCAGTTACGGGTCTGGAACTGAAGCTTTCTTT
>TRBD2|TRBV7-9|many|TRBJ2-1
CASSLGLAGAGSYNEQFF
TGTGCCAGCAGCTTAGGGCTAGCGGGAGCAGGTTCCTACAATGAGCAGTTCTTC
>TRBD2|TRBV5-1|many|TRBJ2-5
CASSGGLAGVVETQYF
TGCGCCAGCAGCGGCGGACTAGCGGGAGTCGTAGAGACCCAGTACTTC
>.|TRBV7-2|many|TRBJ2-2
CASSLPWELFF
TGTGCCAGCAGCCTCCCCTGGGAGCTGTTTTTT
>.|TRBV7-9|many|TRBJ2-5
CASSLVLPDQETQYF
TGTGCCAGCAGCTTAGTATTACCCGACCAAGAGACCCAGTACTTC
>TRBD1|TRBV12-5|many|TRBJ2-7
CASVPTGLYEQYF
TGTGCTAGTGTCCCGACAGGGCTCTACGAGCAGTACTTC
>TRBD1|TRBV28|many|TRBJ2-5
CASSFGGTGGQQETQYF
TGTGCCAGCAGTTTTGGCGGGACAGGGGGCCAACAAGAGACCCAGTACTTC
>.|TRBV3-1|many|TRBJ1-1
CASSRGGRNTEAFF
TGTGCCAGCAGCCGGGGGGGGCGTAACACTGAAGCTTTCTTT